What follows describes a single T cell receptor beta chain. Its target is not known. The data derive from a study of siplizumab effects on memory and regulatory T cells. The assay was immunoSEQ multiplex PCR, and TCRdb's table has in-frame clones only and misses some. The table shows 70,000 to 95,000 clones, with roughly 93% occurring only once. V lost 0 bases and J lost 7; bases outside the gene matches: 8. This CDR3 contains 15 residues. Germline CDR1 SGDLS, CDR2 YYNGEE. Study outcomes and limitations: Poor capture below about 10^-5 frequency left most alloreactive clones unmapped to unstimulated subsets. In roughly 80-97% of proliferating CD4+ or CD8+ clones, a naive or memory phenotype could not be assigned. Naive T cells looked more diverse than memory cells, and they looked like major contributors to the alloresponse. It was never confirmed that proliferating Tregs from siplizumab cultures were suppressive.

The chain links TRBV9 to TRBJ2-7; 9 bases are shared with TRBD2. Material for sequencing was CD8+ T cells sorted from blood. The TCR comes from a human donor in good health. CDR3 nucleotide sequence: TGTGCCAGCAGCGTAGGTAGCGGGAGAGTGGAGGAGCAGTACTTC. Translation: CASSVGSGRVEEQYF.